This T cell receptor beta chain appears in the sequencing data of a study of control samples from healthy donors and cancer patients. The length of the CDR3 is 15 residues. Germline V CDR1 and CDR2: MDHEN, SYDVKM. Trimming pared 5 bases from V and 12 bases from J, leaving 23 bases between. Sequenced by immunoSEQ multiplex PCR; TCRdb stores in-frame clones only, minus some. Of 130,000 to 150,000 clones listed, 91% are singletons. Only one count was recorded for this clone. The specimen was blood. The sequence came from a man aged 30 to 45 in good health. The chain employs TRBV28 and TRBJ2-1; weak D call: TRBD2 (6 bases). The CDR3 loop reads CASSPLGSGRLWQFF. The CDR3 DNA is TGTGCCAGCAGTCCCCTAGGGAGCGGGCGGCTTTGGCAGTTCTTC.